Listed here are 7 T cell receptor beta chains from one sample, sequenced in a study of T-cell reconstitution after alpha-beta-depleted transplantation in children. TCRbeta library construction was performed incorporating unique molecular identifiers. TCRdb redid the calling of the PCR reads with MiXCR, one entry per CDR3 protein. The profile shows approximately 400,000 distinct CDR3 sequences, 11% of them singletons. The sample consisted of PBMCs from the stem cell graft donor, taken from the stem cell graft. These receptors came from a human donor who donated a stem cell graft to a child with acute myeloid leukemia.

This clonotype was observed at least ten times. The V call is TRBV4-2, the J call TRBJ2-7, with 10 nucleotides matching TRBD2. Germline CDR1 is LGHNA and CDR2 is YNFKEQ. The CDR3 is 15 residues long. J lost 3 bases, V lost 4 bases, and 6 bases had no gene match. DNA of the CDR3: TGTGCCAGCAGCCGGCAGCGGGAGGGCCTCTACGAGCAGTACTTC. Amino acid sequence: CASSRQREGLYEQYF.

This clonotype showed up many times. The genes are TRBV29-1 and TRBJ2-7, with 11 bases matching TRBD1. The ends lost 2 bases at V and 5 bases at J; junction bases unmatched: 11. The CDR3 covers 16 residues. The germline CDR1 and CDR2 sequences are SQVTM and ANQGSEA. The DNA for the CDR3 is TGCAGCGTTGAACCCACGGACAGGGGGCAGGAAAACGAGCAGTACTTC. Translating it yields CSVEPTDRGQENEQYF.

This chain links TRBV5-1 with TRBJ2-2; perhaps TRBD1 as D (5 bases). V was trimmed by 0 bases and J by 3 bases, leaving 9 bases between them. The CDR3 covers 15 residues. Per the germline V gene, CDR1 is SGHRS and CDR2 is YFSETQ. CDR3 protein: CASSLGGSYTGELFF. The CDR3 DNA is TGCGCCAGCAGCTTGGGGGGCAGTTACACCGGGGAGCTGTTTTTT.

This chain joins TRBV29-1 and TRBJ2-5; TRBD2 agrees at 7 bases. The germline V gene encodes CDR1 SQVTM and CDR2 ANQGSEA. Losses at the gene ends were 8 bases for V and 4 bases for J; bases not matched to a gene: 10. The CDR3 covers 13 residues. As DNA, the CDR3 is TGCAGCTCAAAAGGCGGGAGTGGAGAGACCCAGTACTTC. Translating gives CSSKGGSGETQYF. Complete variable domain (other parts from reference TRBV29-1 and TRBJ2-5): SAVISQKPSRDICQRGTSLTIQCQVDSQVTMMFWYRQQPGQSLTLIATANQGSEATYESGFVIDKFPISRPNLTFSTLTVSNMSPEDSSIYLCSSKGGSGETQYFGPGTRLLVL.

V and J are TRBV5-1 and TRBJ1-1; the D is unclear. V shed 4 bases and J shed 0 bases, with 10 bases lying between them. Germline lookup yields CDR1 SGHRS and CDR2 YFSETQ. The CDR3 loop spans 14 amino acids. CDR3 sequence: CASSPQRLNTEAFF. The CDR3, as DNA: TGCGCCAGCAGCCCGCAACGTTTGAACACTGAAGCTTTCTTT.

This clonotype was observed many times. The chain combines TRBV20-1 with TRBJ2-5; 7 bases fit TRBD2. V was clipped by 4 bases and J by 4 bases; unmatched bases: 3. The CDR3 consists of 12 residues. The germline gives CDR1 DFQATT, CDR2 SNEGSKA (reference sequence). CDR3 bases: TGCAGTGCTATAATAGCGGGAGAGACCCAGTACTTC. Translated, it gives CSAIIAGETQYF.

Ten or more counts support this clonotype. The genes are TRBV20-1 and TRBJ2-7, with 9 bases matching TRBD2. The CDR3 totals 15 residues. Germline values: CDR1 DFQATT, CDR2 SNEGSKA (reference sequence). The V gene end was trimmed by 0 bases and the J gene end by 0 bases; junction bases not matched to a gene: 3. The DNA of the CDR3 is TGCAGTGCTAGAGACCTAGCGGGGTACTCCTACGAGCAGTACTTC. It is translated as CSARDLAGYSYEQYF.